The 26 T cell receptor beta chains below all came from one sample that was sequenced in a study of T cells in Graves' hyperthyroidism and ophthalmopathy. Authors of the study amplified TCR beta CDR3 regions from RNA transcripts. TCR CDR3 underwent first-round RT-PCR with the HTBI primer set. MiXCR, applied by TCRdb to the multiplex PCR reads, yields one record per CDR3 protein. The sample lists about 550,000 distinct CDR3 sequences, about 20% occurring once. Sequenced sample: blood. The receptors were gathered from a man between 18 and 35 years old with Graves' hyperthyroidism.

This clonotype was detected ten times or more. The chain combines TRBV28 with TRBJ1-1; D gene ambiguous. This CDR3 comprises 14 residues. Per the germline V gene, CDR1 is MDHEN and CDR2 is SYDVKM. Trimming pared 7 bases from V and 3 bases from J, leaving 15 bases between. CDR3 sequence (DNA): TGTGCCAGCATCCGCCCGGGTTGGGACACTGAAGCTTTCTTT. Amino acid sequence: CASIRPGWDTEAFF.

This clonotype was seen at least ten times. A much more abundant neighbour one base away suggests this may be a read error. In this CDR3 the conserved last residue, phenylalanine or tryptophan, is missing, so a read error is likely. This chain connects TRBV6-1 to TRBJ2-7; possible D gene TRBD1, 6 bases. Germline V gene data show CDR1 as MNHNS and CDR2 as SASEGT. With 1 base removed from V and 0 bases from J, the gap between germline ends came to 7 bases. The length of the CDR3 is 14 residues. The CDR3 coding sequence is TGTGCCAGCAGTGAAGGGGACACCTCCTACGAGCAGTACCTC. Protein sequence: CASSEGDTSYEQYL.

This clonotype was found many times. V usage is TRBV5-1 and J usage is TRBJ1-5; 10 bases are shared with TRBD1. This CDR3 region has 18 residues. Germline CDR1 SGHRS, CDR2 YFSETQ. With V trimmed by 0 bases and J by 4 bases, 10 bases remained unmatched. Written as DNA, the CDR3 is TGCGCCAGCAGCTTGGTGAGGACAGGGGGAAAAGGGAATCAGCCCCAGCATTTT. Protein: CASSLVRTGGKGNQPQHF.

The count of this clonotype is one. The gene calls are TRBV12-3 or TRBV12-4 and TRBJ2-7; D may match TRBD1 or TRBD2 (5 bases each). The CDR3 contains 11 residues. The germline V and J ends were trimmed by 3 bases and 9 bases, with 9 bases remaining between them. As DNA, the CDR3 is TGTGCCAGCAGTTTTGGGGGACGGCAGTACTTC. It translates to CASSFGGRQYF.

The genes are TRBV7-6 and TRBJ2-2; D remains ambiguous. This CDR3 contains 18 residues. Germline V gene sequence: CDR1 SGHVS, CDR2 FNYEAQ. Trimming removed 5 bases at V and 1 base at J, with 20 bases between. For the CDR3, the DNA is TGTGCCAGCAGCCTTTCCTTCAAAGGGCAGTTGAACACCGGGGAGCTGTTTTTT. Translating gives CASSLSFKGQLNTGELFF.

This clonotype has only a few counts. V gene TRBV5-1 combines with J gene TRBJ2-5; the D gene could be TRBD1 or TRBD2 (5 bases each). This CDR3 has 15 residues. Germline-derived CDR1 and CDR2 are SGHRS and YFSETQ. V dropped 0 bases and J dropped 5 bases, with 14 bases sitting between them. This CDR3 reads CASSLAGTPVETQYF. CDR3 in DNA: TGCGCCAGCAGCTTGGCGGGGACGCCGGTTGAGACCCAGTACTTC.

This clonotype was observed many times. This chain connects TRBV5-1 to TRBJ1-2, with TRBD1 identical over 8 bases. CDR3 size: 17 residues. Germline lookup yields CDR1 SGHRS and CDR2 YFSETQ. J was trimmed by 1 base and V by 3 bases; bases with no gene match: 11. The CDR3 region has the DNA TGCGCCAGCAGCTGGCTCCCGGACAGGGCGTATAACTATGGCTACACCTTC. Translated: CASSWLPDRAYNYGYTF.

This clonotype was seen at least ten times. J is TRBJ2-5 and V is TRBV11-2; TRBD2 aligns across 11 bases. Looked up from germline, CDR1 is SGHAT and CDR2 is FQNNGV. V was pared by 1 base and J by 5 bases, with 3 bases of the junction left unmatched. This CDR3 spans 15 amino acids. CDR3 nucleotide sequence: TGTGCCAGCAGCTTAGTAGCGGGGGGGCGGGAGACCCAGTACTTC. Translated, it gives CASSLVAGGRETQYF.

The rearrangement links TRBV6-1 to TRBJ2-7; TRBD1 aligns across 8 bases. The CDR3 has 16 residues. Germline assignment: CDR1 MNHNS and CDR2 SASEGT. V was clipped by 4 bases and J by 4 bases; unmatched bases: 12. CDR3 sequence reads: CASSGLKSRGPYEQYV. CDR3 DNA: TGTGCCAGCAGTGGACTAAAAAGCAGGGGGCCATACGAGCAGTACGTC.

In this sample, this clonotype turned up many times. The rearrangement joins TRBV30 to TRBJ2-2; a possible D gene is TRBD2 (6 bases). This CDR3 has 13 amino acids. V lost 5 bases and J lost 3, with 10 bases in between. The germline V gene has CDR1 GTSNPN and CDR2 SVGIG (reference sequence). CDR3 residues: CAWQGLHTGELFF. Written as DNA, the CDR3 is TGTGCCTGGCAGGGACTTCACACCGGGGAGCTGTTTTTT.

The V and J genes are TRBV5-1 and TRBJ2-7; 9 positions match TRBD1. Germline V gene data show CDR1 as SGHRS and CDR2 as YFSETQ. J lost 4 bases, V lost 3 bases, and 5 bases had no gene match. The CDR3 contains 14 residues. The CDR3 coding sequence is TGCGCCAGCAGCTACAGGGGGCCCGAGTACGAGCAGTACTTC. Translating it yields CASSYRGPEYEQYF.

J is TRBJ1-1 and V is TRBV6-1; 7 bases match TRBD1. The CDR3 consists of 13 residues. Trimming removed 8 bases from V and 6 bases from J; junction bases left unmatched: 9. Germline V gives CDR1 MNHNS, CDR2 SASEGT. The CDR3 region is CASERGREAEAFF. CDR3 DNA: TGTGCCAGCGAGAGGGGGCGCGAGGCTGAAGCTTTCTTT.

The V and J genes are TRBV12-3 or TRBV12-4 and TRBJ2-1; D is uncertain. The CDR3 is made up of 16 amino acids. The germline V and J ends were trimmed by 5 bases and 0 bases, with 14 bases remaining between them. CDR3 protein: CASSPLSSGSYNEQFF. In DNA, the CDR3 is TGTGCCAGCAGTCCGCTCTCCTCCGGCTCCTACAATGAGCAGTTCTTC.

This clonotype was counted at least ten times. This chain connects TRBV28 to TRBJ2-7; no clear D gene. The CDR3 length is 11 residues. V lost 5 bases and J 7 bases, leaving 9 bases between the germline ends. Per the germline V gene, CDR1 is MDHEN and CDR2 is SYDVKM. CDR3 DNA sequence: TGTGCCAGCAGTGAGGACGGTGAGCAGTACTTC. Amino acids: CASSEDGEQYF.

This clonotype has ten or more counts. V usage is TRBV28 and J usage is TRBJ2-7, with D perhaps being TRBD1 or TRBD2 (5 bases each). V shed 5 bases and J shed 6 bases, with 14 bases lying between them. Germline V gene data show CDR1 as MDHEN and CDR2 as SYDVKM. The CDR3 runs to 13 residues. The CDR3 sequence is CASSRDGPREQYF. The CDR3, as DNA: TGTGCCAGCAGTCGGGACGGTCCCCGCGAGCAGTACTTC.

Ten or more counts support this clonotype. The chain uses TRBV2 and TRBJ2-2; 7 bases are a match to TRBD1. This CDR3 has 14 residues. CDR1 SNHLY and CDR2 FYNNEI come from the germline V gene. Trimming took 6 bases from V and 6 from J; bases not matched to a gene: 7. The CDR3 is CASRPNRGPGELFF. CDR3 nucleotides: TGTGCCAGCAGGCCCAACAGGGGACCCGGGGAGCTGTTTTTT. The entire variable domain, with the rest obtained from reference TRBV2 and TRBJ2-2, is as follows: EPEVTQTPSHQVTQMGQEVILRCVPISNHLYFYWYRQILGQKVEFLVSFYNNEISEKSEIFDDQFSVERPDGSNFTLKIRSTKLEDSAMYFCASRPNRGPGELFFGEGSRLTVL.

This clonotype was counted many times. V gene TRBV29-1 combines with J gene TRBJ1-2, with TRBD1 matching over 7 bases. Germline V gene data show CDR1 as SQVTM and CDR2 as ANQGSEA. The CDR3 has 14 residues. The V gene end was trimmed by 3 bases and the J gene end by 8 bases; junction bases not matched to a gene: 12. The CDR3 spells CSVDGTAFLGGYTF. CDR3 bases: TGCAGCGTTGACGGGACAGCCTTTCTAGGGGGCTACACCTTC.

The rearrangement links TRBV6-5 to TRBJ2-7; a weak D match, TRBD2 (7 bases). V lost 5 bases, J lost 3 bases, and 14 bases lay in between. Germline CDR1 reads MNHEY; CDR2 reads SVGAGI. The CDR3 runs to 14 residues. The CDR3 sequence is CASSTSDRIYEQYF. The DNA of the CDR3 is TGTGCCAGCAGTACTAGCGACAGGATCTACGAGCAGTACTTC.

This clonotype has ten or more counts. The V gene is TRBV5-1, the J gene TRBJ2-7; possibly TRBD1 or TRBD2 for D (5 bases each). This CDR3 contains 14 residues. Between the trimmed V and J ends, which lost 3 bases and 0 bases, there was a span of 10 bases. Germline V lookup: CDR1 SGHRS, CDR2 YFSETQ. The CDR3 DNA sequence: TGCGCCAGCAGCTCCCAGGGAGCCTCCTACGAGCAGTACTTC. Translating gives CASSSQGASYEQYF.

V usage is TRBV6-1 and J usage is TRBJ1-3; no clear D gene. Trimming stripped 8 bases from V and 1 base from J, with 9 bases between. This CDR3 has 13 residues. Germline-derived CDR1 and CDR2 are MNHNS and SASEGT. The CDR3 protein is CASARSSGNTIYF. The CDR3 nucleotides are TGTGCCAGCGCCAGGAGTTCTGGAAACACCATATATTTT.

This clonotype was seen a few times. A read error may explain this, as a much larger clone is one base away. The chain has TRBV6-1 and TRBJ1-2; D uncertain. The CDR3 covers 11 residues. Germline V CDR1 and CDR2: MNHNS, SASEGT. Trimming took 6 bases from V and 8 from J, leaving 10 bases between them. The CDR3 loop reads CASSGVRGYTF. The CDR3 DNA follows: TGTGCCAGCAGCGGGGTGAGGGGCTACACCTTC.

This clonotype was detected ten times or more. The rearrangement uses TRBV19 and TRBJ2-5; TRBD1 is a possible D gene (5 bases). The CDR3 sequence is 14 residues long. Trimming stripped 4 bases from V and 5 bases from J, with 14 bases between. CDR1 LNHDA and CDR2 SQIVND come from the germline V gene (reference sequence). The CDR3 protein is CASSTQGRKETQYF. The CDR3 nucleotides read TGTGCCAGTAGTACCCAGGGAAGAAAGGAGACCCAGTACTTC.

This clonotype was observed many times. The genes are TRBV28 and TRBJ2-5; 7 bases match TRBD2. The J segment lost 0 bases and the V segment lost 6 bases, leaving 10 bases of the junction unmatched. The CDR3 spans 16 residues. Germline V CDR1 and CDR2: MDHEN, SYDVKM. The CDR3 protein is CASSREGILYQETQYF. CDR3 nucleotide sequence: TGTGCCAGCAGCAGGGAGGGGATACTCTACCAAGAGACCCAGTACTTC.

The J gene is TRBJ2-2, the V gene TRBV9, with D maybe TRBD1 (6 bases). Trimming shortened V by 7 bases and J by 4 bases, and 14 bases separated the two germline ends. Germline values: CDR1 SGDLS, CDR2 YYNGEE. The CDR3 runs to 14 residues. The CDR3 DNA sequence: TGTGCCAGCCCCGCCCGAGGGGGCACCGGGGAGCTGTTTTTT. Protein: CASPARGGTGELFF.

The table lists this clonotype with many counts. This chain joins TRBV6-5 and TRBJ1-2, with TRBD1 as a possible D gene (5 bases). Germline CDR1 is MNHEY and CDR2 is SVGAGI. The ends were cut back, 11 bases at V and 6 bases at J, with 16 bases in the middle. The CDR3 sequence is 12 residues long. The CDR3 sequence is CADGGVTDGYTF. CDR3 nucleotides: TGTGCCGACGGGGGGGTTACGGATGGCTACACCTTC.

This clonotype was counted many times. The rearrangement links TRBV2 to TRBJ1-5; D unresolved. This CDR3 has 13 residues. Trimming removed 6 bases at V and 3 bases at J, with 9 bases between. Germline CDR1 SNHLY, CDR2 FYNNEI. CDR3 sequence reads: CASRTEYNQPQHF. Here the CDR3 DNA reads TGTGCCAGCAGAACAGAATACAATCAGCCCCAGCATTTT. The full variable domain, with the rest looked up from reference TRBV2 and TRBJ1-5, is EPEVTQTPSHQVTQMGQEVILRCVPISNHLYFYWYRQILGQKVEFLVSFYNNEISEKSEIFDDQFSVERPDGSNFTLKIRSTKLEDSAMYFCASRTEYNQPQHFGDGTRLSIL.